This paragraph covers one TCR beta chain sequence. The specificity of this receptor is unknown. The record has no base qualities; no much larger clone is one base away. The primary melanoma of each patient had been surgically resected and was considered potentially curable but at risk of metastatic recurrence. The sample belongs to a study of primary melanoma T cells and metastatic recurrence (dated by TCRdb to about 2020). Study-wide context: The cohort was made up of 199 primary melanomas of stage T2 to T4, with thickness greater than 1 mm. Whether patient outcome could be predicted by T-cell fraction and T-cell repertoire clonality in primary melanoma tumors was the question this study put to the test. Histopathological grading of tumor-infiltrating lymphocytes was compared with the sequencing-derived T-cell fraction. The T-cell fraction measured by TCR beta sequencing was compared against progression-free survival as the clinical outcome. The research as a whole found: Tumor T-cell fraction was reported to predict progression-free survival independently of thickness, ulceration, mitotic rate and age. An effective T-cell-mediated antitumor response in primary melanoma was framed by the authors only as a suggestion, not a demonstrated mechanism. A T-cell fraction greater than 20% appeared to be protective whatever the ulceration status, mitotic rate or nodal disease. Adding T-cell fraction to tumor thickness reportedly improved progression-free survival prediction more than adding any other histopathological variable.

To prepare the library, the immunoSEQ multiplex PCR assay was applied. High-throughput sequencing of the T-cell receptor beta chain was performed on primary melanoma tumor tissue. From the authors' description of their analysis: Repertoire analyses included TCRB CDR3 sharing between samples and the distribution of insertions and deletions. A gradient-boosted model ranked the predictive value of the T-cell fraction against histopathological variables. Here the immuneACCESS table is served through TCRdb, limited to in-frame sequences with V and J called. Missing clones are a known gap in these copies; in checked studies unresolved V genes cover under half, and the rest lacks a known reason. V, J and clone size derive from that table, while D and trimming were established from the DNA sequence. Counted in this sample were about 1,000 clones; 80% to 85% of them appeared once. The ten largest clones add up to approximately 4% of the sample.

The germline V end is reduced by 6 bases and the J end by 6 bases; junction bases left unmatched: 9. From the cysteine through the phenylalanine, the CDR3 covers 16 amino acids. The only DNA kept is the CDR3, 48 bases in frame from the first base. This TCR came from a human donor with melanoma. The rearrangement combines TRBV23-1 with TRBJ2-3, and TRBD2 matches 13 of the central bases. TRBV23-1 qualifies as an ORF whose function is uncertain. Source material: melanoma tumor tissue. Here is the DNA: TGCGCCAGCAGCCAACTAGCGGGGGGGTTGGGCGATACGCAGTATTTT. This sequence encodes CASSQLAGGLGDTQYF.